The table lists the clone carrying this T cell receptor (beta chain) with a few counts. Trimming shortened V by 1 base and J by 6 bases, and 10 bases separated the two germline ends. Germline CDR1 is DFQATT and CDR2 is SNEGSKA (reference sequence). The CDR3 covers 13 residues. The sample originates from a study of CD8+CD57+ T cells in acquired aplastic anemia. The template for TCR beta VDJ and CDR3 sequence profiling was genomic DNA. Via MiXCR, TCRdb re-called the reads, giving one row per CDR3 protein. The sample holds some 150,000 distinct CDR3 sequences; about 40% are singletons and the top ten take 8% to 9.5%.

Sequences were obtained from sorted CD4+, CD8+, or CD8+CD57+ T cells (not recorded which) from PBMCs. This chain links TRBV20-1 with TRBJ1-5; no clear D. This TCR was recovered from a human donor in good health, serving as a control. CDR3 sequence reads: CSARVLGVQPQHF. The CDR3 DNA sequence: TGCAGTGCTAGAGTTTTAGGAGTTCAGCCCCAGCATTTT.